These 10 T cell receptor beta chains were sequenced from one sample in a study of blood T cell repertoires in COVID-19. Assay: immunoSEQ multiplex PCR; the TCRdb copy retains only in-frame clones and omits some. The table includes roughly 150,000 clones, 75% to 90% detected once. The sample comprised peripheral blood. The receptor set was obtained from a woman aged 80 or older with acute or convalescent COVID-19.

V usage is TRBV4-2 and J usage is TRBJ2-3; TRBD2 might be the D (5 bases). The CDR3 has 16 amino acids. From germline, CDR1 is LGHNA and CDR2 YNFKEQ. V was shortened by 1 base and J by 4 bases, with 15 bases between the two germline ends. As DNA, the CDR3 is TGTGCCAGCAGCCAAGGGTCTGGACTCGGGGCAGATACGCAGTATTTT. It specifies CASSQGSGLGADTQYF.

This clone was seen just once. This sequence joins TRBV2 and TRBJ2-1; D may be TRBD1 (6 bases). With 0 bases removed from V and 9 bases from J, the gap between germline ends came to 18 bases. The CDR3 is 16 residues long. Germline values: CDR1 SNHLY, CDR2 FYNNEI. The CDR3 loop reads CASSEALQGMAGEQFF. In nucleotides, the CDR3 is TGTGCCAGCAGTGAAGCGCTTCAGGGGATGGCTGGTGAGCAGTTCTTC. The full variable domain, with the rest looked up from reference TRBV2 and TRBJ2-1, is EPEVTQTPSHQVTQMGQEVILRCVPISNHLYFYWYRQILGQKVEFLVSFYNNEISEKSEIFDDQFSVERPDGSNFTLKIRSTKLEDSAMYFCASSEALQGMAGEQFFGPGTRLTVL.

The chain has TRBV28 and TRBJ2-7, with TRBD2 identical over 7 bases. V dropped 4 bases and J dropped 3; count of bases not matched to a gene: 6. The CDR3 spans 14 residues. Germline V gene sequence: CDR1 MDHEN, CDR2 SYDVKM. DNA for the CDR3: TGTGCCAGCAGTTGGAGCGGGATGGACTACGAGCAGTACTTC. Translating it yields CASSWSGMDYEQYF.

This clone came up once. The CDR3 DNA reads TGTGCCATCCCCGACAGTATCTATGGCTACACCTTC. Its translation: CAIPDSIYGYTF. The chain couples TRBV19 to TRBJ1-2, with D maybe TRBD1 (5 bases). Germline loops: CDR1 LNHDA, CDR2 SQIVND (reference sequence). V dropped 10 bases and J dropped 4 bases, with 13 bases sitting between them. The CDR3 sequence is 12 residues long.

The V gene is TRBV5-1, the J gene TRBJ1-1; D gene unclear. CDR1 and CDR2 from the germline V gene are SGHRS and YFSETQ. This CDR3 has 13 amino acids. V shed 0 bases and J shed 3 bases, with 6 bases lying between them. Here the CDR3 reads CASSLGQDTEAFF. Written as DNA, the CDR3 is TGCGCCAGCAGCTTGGGGCAGGACACTGAAGCTTTCTTT.

The chain recombines TRBV5-1 with TRBJ1-6, with 8 nucleotides matching TRBD1. J was trimmed by 0 bases and V by 4 bases; bases with no gene match: 6. The CDR3 is 17 amino acids. Per germline, CDR1 SGHRS and CDR2 YFSETQ. The CDR3 DNA sequence: TGCGCCAGCAGCCGTCGGACAGGGTCCTCCTATAATTCACCCCTCCACTTT. Its protein is CASSRRTGSSYNSPLHF.

This clone was observed once. The V and J genes are TRBV4-1 and TRBJ2-1; 10 nucleotides agree with TRBD1. The CDR3 is 16 amino acids. The V segment lost 4 bases and the J segment 4 bases; nucleotides outside the gene matches: 7. Germline V gives CDR1 MGHRA, CDR2 YSYEKL. The CDR3 bases are TGCGCCAGCAGCCCCCGACAGGGGGCTTCATACAATGAGCAGTTCTTC. This gives the protein CASSPRQGASYNEQFF.

The V gene is TRBV7-2, the J gene TRBJ2-1; D uncertain. CDR1 and CDR2 (germline): SGHTA, FQGNSA. V was shortened by 5 bases and J by 9 bases, with 5 bases between the two germline ends. The CDR3 runs 10 residues. The DNA of the CDR3 is TGTGCCAGCAGCCGCGGTGAGCAGTTCTTC. Its translation: CASSRGEQFF.

The V gene is TRBV4-1, the J gene TRBJ1-2; TRBD1 matches at 8 bases. The CDR3 is 15 amino acids. From germline, CDR1 is MGHRA and CDR2 YSYEKL. The junction had 7 bases not matched to a gene; V was cut back by 4 bases and J by 3 bases. CDR3 in DNA: TGCGCCAGCAGCCCTTTGGACAGGGCGGACTATGGCTACACCTTC. Its protein product is CASSPLDRADYGYTF.

CDR3 protein: CASSLPSRLNTGELFF. The DNA for the CDR3 is TGCGCCAGCAGCTTGCCTAGCAGACTTAACACCGGGGAGCTGTTTTTT. The chain carries TRBV5-1 and TRBJ2-2, with TRBD2 as a possible D gene (5 bases). V was trimmed by 1 base and J by 2 bases, leaving 12 bases between them. The CDR3 spans 16 residues. Germline V gene data show CDR1 as SGHRS and CDR2 as YFSETQ.